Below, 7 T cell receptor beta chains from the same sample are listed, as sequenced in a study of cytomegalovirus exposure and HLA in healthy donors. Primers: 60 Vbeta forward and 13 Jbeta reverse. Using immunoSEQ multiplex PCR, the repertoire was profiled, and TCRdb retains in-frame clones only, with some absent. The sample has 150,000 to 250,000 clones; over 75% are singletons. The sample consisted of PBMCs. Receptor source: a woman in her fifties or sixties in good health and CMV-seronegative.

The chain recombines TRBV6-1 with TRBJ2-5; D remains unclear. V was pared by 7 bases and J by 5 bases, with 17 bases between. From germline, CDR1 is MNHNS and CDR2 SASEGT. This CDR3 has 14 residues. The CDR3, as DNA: TGTGCCAGCACCCTGAATTCGGGTGAGGAGACCCAGTACTTC. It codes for CASTLNSGEETQYF.

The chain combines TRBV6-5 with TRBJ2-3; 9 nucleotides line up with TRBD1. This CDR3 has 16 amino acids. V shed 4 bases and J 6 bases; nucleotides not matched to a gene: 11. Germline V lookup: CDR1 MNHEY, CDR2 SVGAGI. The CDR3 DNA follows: TGTGCCAGCAGTTCGAGACAGGGGGGCAGAAGGGATACGCAGTATTTT. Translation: CASSSRQGGRRDTQYF.

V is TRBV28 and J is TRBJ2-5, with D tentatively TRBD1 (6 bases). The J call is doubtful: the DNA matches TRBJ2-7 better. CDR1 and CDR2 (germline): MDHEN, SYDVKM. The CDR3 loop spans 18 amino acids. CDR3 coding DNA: TGTGCCAGCAGTTTACCCCGGCTACAGGGTCGGAGCTCCTACGAGCAGTACTTC. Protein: CASSLPRLQGRSSYEQYF.

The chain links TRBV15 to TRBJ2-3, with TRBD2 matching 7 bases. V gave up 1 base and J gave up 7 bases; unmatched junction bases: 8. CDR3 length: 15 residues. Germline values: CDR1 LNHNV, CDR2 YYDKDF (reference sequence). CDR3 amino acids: CATSRVPGGKYTQYF. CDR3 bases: TGTGCCACCAGCAGAGTCCCGGGGGGTAAATATACGCAGTATTTT.

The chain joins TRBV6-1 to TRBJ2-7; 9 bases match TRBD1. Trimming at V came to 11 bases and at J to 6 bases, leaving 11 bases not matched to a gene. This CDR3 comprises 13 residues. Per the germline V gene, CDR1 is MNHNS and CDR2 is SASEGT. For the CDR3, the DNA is TGTGCCTGTCGCCGGGACAGGGAGGGCGAGCAGTACTTC. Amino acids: CACRRDREGEQYF.

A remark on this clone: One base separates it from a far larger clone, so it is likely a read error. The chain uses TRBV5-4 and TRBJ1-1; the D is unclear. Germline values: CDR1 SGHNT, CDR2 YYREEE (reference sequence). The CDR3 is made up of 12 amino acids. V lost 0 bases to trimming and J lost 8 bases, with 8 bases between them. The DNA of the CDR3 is TGTGCCAGCAGCTTGGCCTCTGGCGAAGCTTTCTTT. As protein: CASSLASGEAFF.

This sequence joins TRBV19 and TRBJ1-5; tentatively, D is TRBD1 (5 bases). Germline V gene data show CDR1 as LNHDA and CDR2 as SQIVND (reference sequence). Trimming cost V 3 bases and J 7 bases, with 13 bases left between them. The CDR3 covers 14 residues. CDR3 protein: CASSIRRGGQPQHF. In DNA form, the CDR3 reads TGTGCCAGTAGTATCAGAAGGGGAGGCCAGCCCCAGCATTTT. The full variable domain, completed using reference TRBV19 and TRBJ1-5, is DGGITQSPKYLFRKEGQNVTLSCEQNLNHDAMYWYRQDPGQGLRLIYYSQIVNDFQKGDIAEGYSVSREKKESFPLTVTSAQKNPTAFYLCASSIRRGGQPQHFGDGTRLSIL.